This entry concerns a single T cell receptor beta chain. This sample was taken from a study of blood T cell repertoires in COVID-19. Authors' analysis steps: Reference gene primer amplification gave estimated nucleated cell counts. TCRdb keeps only in-frame clones here, not all; method: immunoSEQ multiplex PCR. V, J and clone size are taken as reported in that table, and D and trimming were inferred from the DNA itself. This table holds about 83,000 clones, more than 65% found once. Trimming cost V 8 bases and J 2 bases; bases outside gene matches: 9. Germline V gene lookup returns CDR1 SQVTM and CDR2 ANQGSEA. CDR3 size: 14 residues.

The gene calls are TRBV29-1 and TRBJ2-3, with 8 positions matching TRBD1. The origin of this receptor is a woman older than 75 with active or convalescent COVID-19. What was sequenced was peripheral blood. The CDR3 loop reads CSTRQGWDTDTQYF. The CDR3, as DNA: TGCAGCACCCGACAGGGGTGGGACACAGATACGCAGTATTTT.